This T cell receptor (beta chain) was sequenced for a study of radiotherapy plus CTLA-4 blockade in lung cancer. Across the whole study: Objective responses emerged in under 20% of patients, and 31% attained disease control.

V trimming: 1 base; J trimming: 1 base; junction bases outside the gene matches: 10. There are 17 residues in the CDR3. Germline V gene lookup returns CDR1 SGHAT and CDR2 FQNNGV. Study results and caveats: In blood, after radiotherapy plus ipilimumab, tumor-derived TCR clones expanded. Together with interferon-beta, which increased in serum after radiation, early dynamic changes in blood T cell clones were reportedly the best predictors of response.

CTLA-4 blockade with ipilimumab, together with focal radiation, was given to patients with chemo-refractory metastatic non-small-cell lung cancer. The repertoire was sequenced with immunoSEQ multiplex PCR; TCRdb's copy has only in-frame clones and lacks some. The sample has about 49,000 clones, 73% seen once; the top ten hold 3.5%. A note on this clone: Its target is not known.

Sequencing was performed on peripheral blood, taken from a patient treated with radiotherapy plus ipilimumab. This TCR came from a human donor with non-small cell lung cancer who had a complete response to radiotherapy plus ipilimumab. The genes are TRBV11-2 and TRBJ2-7, with 7 bases that match TRBD2. CDR3 sequence: CASSLVWGGKKSYEQYF. The CDR3 DNA is TGTGCCAGCAGCTTAGTTTGGGGGGGTAAGAAATCCTACGAGCAGTACTTC.